These 17 T cell receptor beta chains were sequenced from one sample in a study of blood T cell repertoires in COVID-19. Repertoires were generated with immunoSEQ multiplex PCR, while TCRdb's copy carries only in-frame clones and drops some. The sample includes 90,000 to 130,000 clones, 76% of them seen just once. The sequenced sample consisted of peripheral blood. These receptors came from a woman of 80 years or more with acute or convalescent COVID-19.

The J gene is TRBJ2-3, the V gene TRBV28; TRBD1 aligns across 10 bases. This CDR3 has 16 amino acids. Per the germline V gene, CDR1 is MDHEN and CDR2 is SYDVKM. V was clipped by 4 bases and J by 8 bases; unmatched bases: 12. The CDR3 sequence is CASSSIGGTGVGTQYF. The CDR3 bases are TGTGCCAGCAGTTCCATAGGGGGGACAGGGGTGGGTACGCAGTATTTT.

The chain is built from TRBV5-6 and TRBJ2-7, with TRBD1 matching 7 bases. Looked up from germline, CDR1 is SGHDT and CDR2 is YYEEEE. The CDR3 is 15 amino acids. J was trimmed by 6 bases and V by 2 bases; bases with no gene match: 11. CDR3 protein: CASSLIGGQRLEQYF. CDR3 DNA sequence: TGTGCCAGCAGCTTAATAGGGGGCCAGAGGCTCGAGCAGTACTTC.

The chain joins TRBV7-2 to TRBJ2-2; D call uncertain. The CDR3 contains 16 residues. CDR1 and CDR2 (germline): SGHTA, FQGNSA. V gave up 5 bases and J gave up 0 bases, with 13 bases separating them. The DNA for the CDR3 is TGTGCCAGCAGCCCCCACTCCCCGGCGAACACCGGGGAGCTGTTTTTT. Translating it yields CASSPHSPANTGELFF.

The rearrangement joins TRBV18 to TRBJ1-2; no firm D call. CDR1 and CDR2 from the germline V gene are KGHSH and LQKENI. Trimming removed 2 bases from V and 8 bases from J, with 9 bases in between. The CDR3 consists of 12 residues. The CDR3 sequence is CASSPGVEGYTF. In DNA form, the CDR3 reads TGTGCCAGCTCACCAGGAGTGGAGGGCTACACCTTC.

V is TRBV18 and J is TRBJ1-1; 7 positions match TRBD1. There are 16 residues in the CDR3. V was pared by 6 bases and J by 1 base, with 11 bases of the junction left unmatched. From germline, CDR1 is KGHSH and CDR2 LQKENI. CDR3 loop: CASSPRQGPQNTEAFF. The CDR3 DNA is TGTGCCAGCTCGCCCCGACAGGGCCCTCAGAACACTGAAGCTTTCTTT.

The rearrangement joins TRBV30 to TRBJ1-6; no definite D call. In germline, CDR1 is GTSNPN, CDR2 SVGIG (reference sequence). The V and J ends lost 2 bases and 10 bases respectively, with 9 bases between them. The CDR3 is 12 residues long. The CDR3 region has the DNA TGTGCCTGGAGTCTAGTCAAATCACCCCTCCACTTT. This gives the protein CAWSLVKSPLHF.

V is TRBV9 and J is TRBJ1-2; 7 bases are a match to TRBD1. This CDR3 comprises 14 residues. J gave up 4 bases and V 4 bases, and 7 bases lay outside the gene matches. CDR1 SGDLS and CDR2 YYNGEE come from the germline V gene. CDR3 sequence: CASSNTGASYGYTF. In nucleotides, the CDR3 is TGTGCCAGCAGCAATACAGGGGCCTCCTATGGCTACACCTTC.

This chain connects TRBV5-1 to TRBJ2-7; 8 bases are shared with TRBD1. Germline-derived CDR1 and CDR2 are SGHRS and YFSETQ. The CDR3 spans 13 residues. V shed 1 base, J shed 3 bases, and the junction held 0 bases outside the gene matches. Here the CDR3 reads CASSLTGGYEQYF. CDR3 sequence (DNA): TGCGCCAGCAGCTTGACAGGGGGCTACGAGCAGTACTTC. The full variable domain, completed using reference TRBV5-1 and TRBJ2-7, is KAGVTQTPRYLIKTRGQQVTLSCSPISGHRSVSWYQQTPGQGLQFLFEYFSETQRNKGNFPGRFSGRQFSNSRSEMNVSTLELGDSALYLCASSLTGGYEQYFGPGTRLTVT.

The CDR3, as DNA: TGTGCCAGCAGCTCTATCGGGGAGTACGAGCAGTACTTC. Protein: CASSSIGEYEQYF. This chain joins TRBV5-4 and TRBJ2-7; TRBD2 is a possible D gene (5 bases). This CDR3 is built from 13 residues. Germline V gene sequence: CDR1 SGHNT, CDR2 YYREEE (reference sequence). Trimming shortened V by 3 bases and J by 4 bases, and 11 bases separated the two germline ends.

The chain combines TRBV19 with TRBJ1-3; a possible D gene is TRBD1 (6 bases). This CDR3 spans 18 amino acids. The V gene lost 3 bases and the J gene lost 0 bases, with 18 bases spanning the gap. The germline gives CDR1 LNHDA, CDR2 SQIVND (reference sequence). In DNA, the CDR3 is TGTGCCAGTAGTATTCGCCCAGGGGCCGGCCCCTCTGGAAACACCATATATTTT. The encoded protein is CASSIRPGAGPSGNTIYF.

V gene TRBV10-1 combines with J gene TRBJ2-5; 10 bases match TRBD1. Germline V gene sequence: CDR1 WNHNN, CDR2 SYGVQD (reference sequence). V lost 4 bases, J lost 4 bases, and 6 bases stayed unmatched. There are 15 residues in the CDR3. Here the CDR3 DNA reads TGCGCCAGCAGTGCCGACAGGGGGCTAGGAGAGACCCAGTACTTC. This translates into CASSADRGLGETQYF.

This clone was counted once. The chain is built from TRBV12-2 and TRBJ2-2; TRBD1, as called in the table, went unchecked against the DNA. TRBV12-2 is listed as a pseudogene. The CDR3 consists of 17 residues. This CDR3 reads CASRFRTGGSTTGELFF. The CDR3 nucleotides are TGTGCAAGTCGCTTTAGGACAGGGGGTTCTACGACCGGGGAGCTGTTTTTT.

CDR3 region: CASSLDSFGAGEQFF. Written as DNA, the CDR3 is TGTGCCAGCAGCTTAGACTCTTTCGGCGCGGGTGAGCAGTTCTTC. The chain is built from TRBV11-2 and TRBJ2-1; TRBD2 might be the D (5 bases). The CDR3 is made up of 15 amino acids. Germline lookup yields CDR1 SGHAT and CDR2 FQNNGV. The V and J ends lost 0 bases and 9 bases respectively, with 15 bases between them.

The rearrangement links TRBV11-2 to TRBJ1-3, with D possibly matching TRBD1 (6 bases). The CDR3 length is 16 residues. V lost 1 base, J lost 0 bases, and 10 bases lay in between. Germline V lookup: CDR1 SGHAT, CDR2 FQNNGV. CDR3 sequence reads: CASSLVLGASGNTIYF. The DNA for the CDR3 is TGTGCCAGCAGCTTAGTTCTGGGGGCCTCTGGAAACACCATATATTTT.

Only a few counts were recorded for this clone. V gene TRBV5-4 combines with J gene TRBJ2-3; 11 bases match TRBD1. There are 16 residues in the CDR3. CDR1 is SGHNT and CDR2 is YYREEE in the germline V gene (reference sequence). The V gene end was trimmed by 0 bases and the J gene end by 6 bases; junction bases not matched to a gene: 6. CDR3 sequence reads: CASSLAMGQGDDTQYF. CDR3 DNA sequence: TGTGCCAGCAGCTTGGCTATGGGACAGGGGGATGATACGCAGTATTTT.

This chain joins TRBV5-8 and TRBJ2-1; 10 nucleotides align to TRBD2. Unmatched junction bases numbered 10, after V lost 2 bases and J lost 5 bases. The CDR3 has 17 residues. Germline V gene data show CDR1 as SGHTS and CDR2 as YDEGEE. This CDR3 reads CASSFPRAGGLNNEQFF. CDR3 DNA: TGTGCCAGCAGCTTCCCTAGAGCGGGGGGGCTGAACAATGAGCAGTTCTTC.

This clone was picked up a small number of times. This chain uses TRBV6-2 or TRBV6-3 with TRBJ1-1, with D uncertain. The CDR3 extends over 13 amino acids. The V gene's germline CDR1 is MNHEY and CDR2 SVGEGT. Trimming cost V 4 bases and J 4 bases, with 10 bases left between them. The CDR3 bases are TGTGCCAGCAGTTGGGTGGAGGCCACTGAAGCTTTCTTT. This translates into CASSWVEATEAFF.